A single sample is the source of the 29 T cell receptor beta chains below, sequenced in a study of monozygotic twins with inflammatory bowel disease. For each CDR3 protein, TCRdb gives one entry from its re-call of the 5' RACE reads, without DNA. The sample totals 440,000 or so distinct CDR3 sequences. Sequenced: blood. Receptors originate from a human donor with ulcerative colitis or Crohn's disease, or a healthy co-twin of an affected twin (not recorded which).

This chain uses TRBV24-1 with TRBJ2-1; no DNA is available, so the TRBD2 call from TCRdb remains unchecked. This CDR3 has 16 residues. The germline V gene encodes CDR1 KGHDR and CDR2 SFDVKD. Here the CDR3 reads CATSDIERGSYNEQFF.

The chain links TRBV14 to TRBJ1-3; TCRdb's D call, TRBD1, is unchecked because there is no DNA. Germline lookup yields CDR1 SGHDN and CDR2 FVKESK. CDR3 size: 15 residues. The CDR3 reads CASSQGQGAGNTIYF.

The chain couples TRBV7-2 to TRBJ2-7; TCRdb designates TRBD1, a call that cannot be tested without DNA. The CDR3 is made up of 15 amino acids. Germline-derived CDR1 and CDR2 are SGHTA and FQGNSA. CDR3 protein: CASSLAADMGYELYF.

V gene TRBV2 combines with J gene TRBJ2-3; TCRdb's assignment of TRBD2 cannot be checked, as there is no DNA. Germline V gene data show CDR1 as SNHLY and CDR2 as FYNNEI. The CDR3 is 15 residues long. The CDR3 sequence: CASSRTSVSTDTQYF.

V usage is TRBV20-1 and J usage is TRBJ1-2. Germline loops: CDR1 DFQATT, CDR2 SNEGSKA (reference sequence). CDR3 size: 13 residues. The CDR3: CSARDPGEDGYTF.

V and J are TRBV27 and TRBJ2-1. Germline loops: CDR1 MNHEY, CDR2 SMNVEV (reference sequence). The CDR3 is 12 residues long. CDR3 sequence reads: CASSLVFGEQFF.

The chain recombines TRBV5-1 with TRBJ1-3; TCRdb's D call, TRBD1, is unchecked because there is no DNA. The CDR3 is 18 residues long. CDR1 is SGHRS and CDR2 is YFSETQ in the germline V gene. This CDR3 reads CASSLAPPGGSSGNTIYF.

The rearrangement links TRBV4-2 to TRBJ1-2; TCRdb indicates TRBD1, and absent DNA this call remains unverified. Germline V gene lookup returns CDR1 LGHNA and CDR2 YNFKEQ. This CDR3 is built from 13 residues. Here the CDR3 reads CASSLGTGEGYTF.

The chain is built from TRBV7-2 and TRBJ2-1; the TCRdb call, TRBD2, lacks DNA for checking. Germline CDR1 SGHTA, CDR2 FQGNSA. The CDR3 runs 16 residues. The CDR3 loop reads CASSTPLAYRYNEQFF.

The CDR3 sequence: CASSGTGGTEAFF. The V gene is TRBV5-1, the J gene TRBJ1-1; TCRdb returns TRBD1, unconfirmable since there is no DNA. The germline V gene has CDR1 SGHRS and CDR2 YFSETQ. The CDR3 is made up of 13 amino acids.

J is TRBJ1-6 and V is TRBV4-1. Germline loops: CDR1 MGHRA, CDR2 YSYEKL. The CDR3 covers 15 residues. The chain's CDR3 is CASSPRTAVGSPLHF.

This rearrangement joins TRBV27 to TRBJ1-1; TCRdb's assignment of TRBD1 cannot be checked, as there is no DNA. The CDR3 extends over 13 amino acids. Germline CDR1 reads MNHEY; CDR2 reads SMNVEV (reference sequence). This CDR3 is CASSPGDNTEAFF.

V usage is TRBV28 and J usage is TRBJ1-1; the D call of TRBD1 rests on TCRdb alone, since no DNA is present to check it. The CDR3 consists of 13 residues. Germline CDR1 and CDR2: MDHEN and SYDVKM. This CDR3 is CASFSGQRSEAFF. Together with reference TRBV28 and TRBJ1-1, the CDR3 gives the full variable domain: DVKVTQSSRYLVKRTGEKVFLECVQDMDHENMFWYRQDPGLGLRLIYFSYDVKMKEKGDIPEGYSVSREKKERFSLILESASTNQTSMYLCASFSGQRSEAFFGQGTRLTVV.

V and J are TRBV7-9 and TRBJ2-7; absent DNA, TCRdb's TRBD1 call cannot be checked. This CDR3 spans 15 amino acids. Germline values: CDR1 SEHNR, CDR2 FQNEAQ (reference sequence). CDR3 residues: CASSPGLGAGYEQYF.

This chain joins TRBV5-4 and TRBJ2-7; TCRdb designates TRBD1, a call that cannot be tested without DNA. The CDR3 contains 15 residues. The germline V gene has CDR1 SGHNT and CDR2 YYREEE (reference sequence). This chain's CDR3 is CASSLRDRVPYEQYF.

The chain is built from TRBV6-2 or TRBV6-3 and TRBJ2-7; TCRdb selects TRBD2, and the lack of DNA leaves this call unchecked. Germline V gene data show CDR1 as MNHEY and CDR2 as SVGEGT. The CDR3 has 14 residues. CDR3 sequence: CASTEVAGGGEQYF.

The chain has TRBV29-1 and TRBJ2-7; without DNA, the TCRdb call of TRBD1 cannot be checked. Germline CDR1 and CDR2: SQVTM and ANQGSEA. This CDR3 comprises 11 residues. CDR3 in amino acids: CSVGGAYEQYF.

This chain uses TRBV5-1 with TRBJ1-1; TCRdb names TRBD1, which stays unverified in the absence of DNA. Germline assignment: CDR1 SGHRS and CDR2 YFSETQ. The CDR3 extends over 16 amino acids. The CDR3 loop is CASSLAPTGTKFEAFF. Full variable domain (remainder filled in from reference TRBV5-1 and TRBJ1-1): KAGVTQTPRYLIKTRGQQVTLSCSPISGHRSVSWYQQTPGQGLQFLFEYFSETQRNKGNFPGRFSGRQFSNSRSEMNVSTLELGDSALYLCASSLAPTGTKFEAFFGQGTRLTVV.

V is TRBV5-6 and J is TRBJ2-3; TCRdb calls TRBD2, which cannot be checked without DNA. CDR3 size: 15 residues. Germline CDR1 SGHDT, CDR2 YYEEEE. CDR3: CASGTRLGTADTQYF.

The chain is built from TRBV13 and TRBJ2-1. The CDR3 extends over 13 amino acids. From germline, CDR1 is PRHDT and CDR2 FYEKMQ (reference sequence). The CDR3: CASSLVDYNEQFF.

The CDR3 region is CASRMVGLSNYGYTF. The chain has TRBV27 and TRBJ1-2. This CDR3 region has 15 residues. CDR1 and CDR2 (germline): MNHEY, SMNVEV (reference sequence).

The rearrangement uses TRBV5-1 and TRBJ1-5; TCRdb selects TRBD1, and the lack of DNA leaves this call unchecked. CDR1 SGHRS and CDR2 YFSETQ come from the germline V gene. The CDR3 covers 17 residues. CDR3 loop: CASSLGAYGGRNQPQHF.

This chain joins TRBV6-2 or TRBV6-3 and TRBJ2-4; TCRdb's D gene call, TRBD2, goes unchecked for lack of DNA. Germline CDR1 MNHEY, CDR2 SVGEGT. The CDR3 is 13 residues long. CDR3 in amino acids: CASSYSTEGIQYF.

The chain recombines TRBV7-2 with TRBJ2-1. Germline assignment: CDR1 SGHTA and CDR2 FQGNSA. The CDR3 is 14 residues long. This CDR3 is CASSLGTTYNEQFF.

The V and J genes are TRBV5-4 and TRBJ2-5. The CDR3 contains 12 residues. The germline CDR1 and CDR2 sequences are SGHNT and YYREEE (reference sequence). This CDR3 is CASSPLAETQYF.

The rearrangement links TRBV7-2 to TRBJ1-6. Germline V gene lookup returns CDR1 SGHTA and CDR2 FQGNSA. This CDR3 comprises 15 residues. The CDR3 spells CASTRDFLYNSPLHF.

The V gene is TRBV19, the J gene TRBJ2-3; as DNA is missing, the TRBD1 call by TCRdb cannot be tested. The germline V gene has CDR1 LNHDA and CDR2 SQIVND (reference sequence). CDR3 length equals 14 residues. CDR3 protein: CASQDRPGPDTQYF.

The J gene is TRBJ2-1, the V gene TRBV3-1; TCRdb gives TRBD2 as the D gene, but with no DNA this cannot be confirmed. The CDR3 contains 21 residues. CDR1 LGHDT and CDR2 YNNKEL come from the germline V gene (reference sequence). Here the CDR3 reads CASSPMTGSSGSKIVAYEQFF.

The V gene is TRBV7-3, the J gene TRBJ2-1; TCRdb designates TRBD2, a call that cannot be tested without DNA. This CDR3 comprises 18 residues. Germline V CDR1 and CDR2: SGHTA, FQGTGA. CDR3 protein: CASSPPRLAGEGYNEQFF.